The sequence of this T cell receptor beta chain was determined in a study of T-cell reconstitution after alpha-beta-depleted transplantation in children. Germline V gene data show CDR1 as KGHDR and CDR2 as SFDVKD. V gave up 5 bases and J gave up 2 bases, with 12 bases separating them. The length of the CDR3 is 14 residues. Library preparation (for TCRbeta) was performed with unique molecular identifiers. TCRdb ran MiXCR on the PCR reads and lists one entry per CDR3 protein. Among approximately 82,000 distinct CDR3 sequences, around a sixth were seen once, and the ten largest hold 50% to 65%. This clonotype was detected ten times or more. The antigen remains undetermined. The study, taken as a whole, reports: By one year post-transplant, T-cell counts and diversity largely arose from T cells that were newly produced.

The chain uses TRBV24-1 and TRBJ2-7; a possible D gene is TRBD1 (6 bases). The sequence came from a male patient aged 2-10 years who had a stem cell transplant for acute lymphoblastic leukemia, so the T cells may come from the graft donor. Material: PBMCs, mostly from graft donor cells, obtained 360 days after TCRalphabeta/CD19-depleted stem cell transplant. The chain's CDR3 is CATSVLGTTYEQYF. The CDR3 region has the DNA TGTGCCACCAGTGTGTTGGGGACAACCTACGAGCAGTACTTC.